Listed below are T cell receptor beta chains from one sample, sequenced in a study of identifying expanded T cells in peripheral blood. Generated by immunoSEQ multiplex PCR, the TCRdb table keeps only in-frame clones and is missing some. The data hold roughly 100,000 clones, with roughly 91% observed a single time. What was sequenced was blood. The receptors come from a person aged 18-70 years in good health. Both conserved end residues are part of each CDR3. A D gene is named only where the DNA matches it firmly. Expanded clones are given a class, and other clones once, few, many or no size at all.

clone size: NA
V gene: TRBV5-1
D gene: NA
J gene: TRBJ2-4
CDR3 length: 13
CDR3 DNA: TGCGCCAGCAGTCCCTGGGGGGAAAACATTCAGTACTTC
CDR3 protein: CASSPWGENIQYF

clone size: NA
V gene: TRBV6-1
D gene: TRBD1
J gene: TRBJ1-6
CDR3 length: 14
CDR3 DNA: TGTGCCAGCAGCGGGACAGACTATAATTCACCCCTCCACTTT
CDR3 protein: CASSGTDYNSPLHF

clone size: once
V gene: TRBV19
D gene: NA
J gene: TRBJ1-5
CDR3 length: 15
CDR3 DNA: TGTGCCAGTAGCCCGGGACGGGGTAGCAATCAGCCCCAGCATTTT
CDR3 protein: CASSPGRGSNQPQHF

clone size: NA
V gene: TRBV2
D gene: NA
J gene: TRBJ2-7
CDR3 length: 14
CDR3 DNA: TGTGCCAGCAGTGATTTCGGCACTTCCTACGAGCAGTACTTC
CDR3 protein: CASSDFGTSYEQYF

clone size: NA
V gene: TRBV10-3
D gene: NA
J gene: TRBJ1-6
CDR3 length: 16
CDR3 DNA: TGTGCCATCGGAAAAGGCGAGTTCTTCAGGGGTTCACCCCTCCACTTT
CDR3 protein: CAIGKGEFFRGSPLHF

clone size: NA
V gene: TRBV6-5
D gene: TRBD1
J gene: TRBJ1-2
CDR3 length: 14
CDR3 DNA: TGTGCCAGCAGTCAGGGGACAGGGGATCTAGGCTACACCTTC
CDR3 protein: CASSQGTGDLGYTF

clone size: NA
V gene: TRBV6-1
D gene: TRBD1
J gene: TRBJ1-3
CDR3 length: 15
CDR3 DNA: TGTGCCAGCAGTGCCCCAGGGGGCGGTGGAAACACCATATATTTT
CDR3 protein: CASSAPGGGGNTIYF

clone size: NA
V gene: TRBV20-1
D gene: NA
J gene: TRBJ2-7
CDR3 length: 11
CDR3 DNA: TGCAGTGCCCTCGGCCCGGTCGAGCAGTACTTC
CDR3 protein: CSALGPVEQYF

clone size: NA
V gene: TRBV4-1
D gene: NA
J gene: TRBJ1-4
CDR3 length: 15
CDR3 DNA: TGCGCCAGCAGCCAAGGGGGGAAGAAAGGAGAAAAACTGTTTTTT
CDR3 protein: CASSQGGKKGEKLFF

clone size: NA
V gene: TRBV28
D gene: TRBD1
J gene: TRBJ1-4
CDR3 length: 15
CDR3 DNA: TGTGCCAGCAGCACTGACAGGGCAACTAATGAAAAACTGTTTTTT
CDR3 protein: CASSTDRATNEKLFF

clone size: NA
V gene: TRBV4-3
D gene: NA
J gene: TRBJ2-7
CDR3 length: 13
CDR3 DNA: TGCGCCAGCAGCCACACCCTTAACTACGAGCAGTACTTC
CDR3 protein: CASSHTLNYEQYF

clone size: NA
V gene: TRBV27
D gene: NA
J gene: TRBJ2-1
CDR3 length: 15
CDR3 DNA: TGTGCCAGCAGTTTCCAGACAGGCTCCTACAATGAGCAGTTCTTC
CDR3 protein: CASSFQTGSYNEQFF

clone size: NA
V gene: TRBV5-1
D gene: NA
J gene: TRBJ2-1
CDR3 length: 15
CDR3 DNA: TGCGCCAGCAGCCCCCTTGACAGGCCCTACAATGAGCAGTTCTTC
CDR3 protein: CASSPLDRPYNEQFF

clone size: NA
V gene: TRBV13
D gene: NA
J gene: TRBJ1-2
CDR3 length: 12
CDR3 DNA: TGTGCCAGCAGCAGTTCCCCCTATGGCTACACCTTC
CDR3 protein: CASSSSPYGYTF

clone size: NA
V gene: TRBV4-3
D gene: NA
J gene: TRBJ1-2
CDR3 length: 17
CDR3 DNA: TGCGCCAGCAGCCAAGACGCGCAGGGTTTCAAAATAGAGGGCTACACCTTC
CDR3 protein: CASSQDAQGFKIEGYTF

clone size: NA
V gene: TRBV5-1
D gene: NA
J gene: TRBJ2-7
CDR3 length: 14
CDR3 DNA: TGCGCCAGCAGCTTGGACGGACCAGAGGACGAGCAGTACTTC
CDR3 protein: CASSLDGPEDEQYF

clone size: NA
V gene: TRBV18
D gene: NA
J gene: TRBJ1-1
CDR3 length: 13
CDR3 DNA: TGTGCCAGCTCACCAAAGAGCCACACTGAAGCTTTCTTT
CDR3 protein: CASSPKSHTEAFF

clone size: NA
V gene: TRBV5-5
D gene: TRBD1
J gene: TRBJ2-7
CDR3 length: 17
CDR3 DNA: TGTGCCAGCAGCCTCGGCCCTGGGACAGGCTTATCCTACGAGCAGTACTTC
CDR3 protein: CASSLGPGTGLSYEQYF

clone size: NA
V gene: TRBV5-4
D gene: TRBD2
J gene: TRBJ2-3
CDR3 length: 14
CDR3 DNA: TGTGCCAGCAGCGCCGGGACTAGCGGGGGGGCTAAGTATTTT
CDR3 protein: CASSAGTSGGAKYF

clone size: NA
V gene: TRBV7-2
D gene: TRBD2
J gene: TRBJ2-5
CDR3 length: 15
CDR3 DNA: TGTGCCAGCAGCGGGACTAGCGGGGGGGTAGAGACCCAGTACTTC
CDR3 protein: CASSGTSGGVETQYF

clone size: once
V gene: TRBV6-1
D gene: NA
J gene: TRBJ1-1
CDR3 length: 13
CDR3 DNA: TGTGCCAGCATGGGGATCATGAACACTGAAGCTTTCTTT
CDR3 protein: CASMGIMNTEAFF

clone size: NA
V gene: TRBV19
D gene: NA
J gene: TRBJ2-2
CDR3 length: 17
CDR3 DNA: TGTGCCAGTAGTATAGTATTCAGACAACAGAACACCGGGGAGCTGTTTTTT
CDR3 protein: CASSIVFRQQNTGELFF

clone size: once
V gene: TRBV7-2
D gene: NA
J gene: TRBJ2-7
CDR3 length: 12
CDR3 DNA: TGTGCCAGCACTCCTCGGGGGGCCGGGCAGTACTTC
CDR3 protein: CASTPRGAGQYF

clone size: NA
V gene: TRBV6-5
D gene: NA
J gene: TRBJ2-2
CDR3 length: 16
CDR3 DNA: TGTGCCAGCAGTTATTCCGGGGGAATAAGTGCCGGGGAGCTGTTTTTT
CDR3 protein: CASSYSGGISAGELFF

clone size: NA
V gene: TRBV5-6
D gene: NA
J gene: TRBJ2-7
CDR3 length: 14
CDR3 DNA: TGTGCCAGCAGCTCGGACAGTGCGACCTACGAGCAGTACTTC
CDR3 protein: CASSSDSATYEQYF

clone size: NA
V gene: TRBV7-8
D gene: TRBD2
J gene: TRBJ2-3
CDR3 length: 17
CDR3 DNA: TGTGCCAGCAGCTCCGGACTAGCGGGGCTTATCACAGATACGCAGTATTTT
CDR3 protein: CASSSGLAGLITDTQYF

clone size: NA
V gene: TRBV5-1
D gene: TRBD1
J gene: TRBJ2-7
CDR3 length: 15
CDR3 DNA: TGCGCCAGCAGCTTGAAAGGGACAGGGTCCTACGAGCAGTACTTC
CDR3 protein: CASSLKGTGSYEQYF

clone size: NA
V gene: TRBV28
D gene: NA
J gene: TRBJ1-2
CDR3 length: 14
CDR3 DNA: TGTGCCAGCAACCAGGACGGGGGGCCCTATGGCTACACCTTC
CDR3 protein: CASNQDGGPYGYTF